The source of this TCR beta chain is a study of blood T cell repertoires in COVID-19 (dated by TCRdb to 2020 to 2021). With respect to the entire study: Samples from collaborators originated in the United States, Italy and Spain and spanned both the acute and convalescent phases of COVID-19. The material from the prospective study consisted of cDNA or gDNA derived from T cells, B-cell-depleted T cells, or PBMCs. Subjects who had been exposed to COVID-19, were actively infected with it, or had recovered from it provided the deeply sampled blood TCRbeta repertoires that made up the dataset. A freely available public database, intended as a resource for researchers studying the immune response to SARS-CoV-2, is where the repertoires were released. Samples came from the ongoing ImmuneRACE study (first 160 participants) plus 1,254 subjects from 6 global collaborators. Sample metadata almost always included a de-identified subject ID, COVID-19 status, age in years and sex. HLA class I and class II types, where available, came from metadata supplied by the sample provider rather than from assay-based typing. General findings and caveats noted by the study authors: The quantity of clinical and demographic metadata differed by source and by participant and was supplied without curation.

The CDR3 starts with the cysteine, ends with the phenylalanine, and has 14 residues. Only the CDR3 part of the read is kept: 42 bases, read in frame from the first base. Looking up the germline V gene yields CDR1 SGHAT and CDR2 FQNNGV. V was cut back by 5 bases and J by 7 bases, leaving a gap of 12 bases between them. Participants in the prospective study were aged about 18 to 95 years, lived in about two dozen United States geographic areas, and enrolled through a virtual design. In the prospective study, cohorts were assigned on the basis of participant-reported clinical history obtained from a screening survey and a study questionnaire. ImmuneRACE Cohort 3 recovered participants were defined by two consecutive negative NP/OP PCR tests, healthcare professional clearance, or symptom resolution. Each participant in the prospective study had whole blood, serum and a nasopharyngeal or oropharyngeal swab collected by mobile phlebotomists. Participants in the prospective study had the option to provide additional blood draws and questionnaires over a roughly 2-month period. Prospective study blood samples were shipped either frozen or at room temperature before DNA extraction.

A note on this clone: Its specific antigen is unknown. Base qualities are not recorded, but no much larger clone differs from it by a single base.

The immunoSEQ Assay, a bias-controlled multiplex PCR, was used to amplify TCRbeta CDR3 regions from genomic DNA. Concerning the study's data processing: Within the assay, amplification of reference gene primers was used to estimate how many nucleated cells each sample contained. Sequence reads were collapsed and filtered to measure the absolute abundance of every unique TCRbeta CDR3 rearrangement. For each sample, productive Simpson clonality was calculated by taking the square root of Simpson's diversity index across productive rearrangements. The clones in this table, taken by TCRdb from immuneACCESS, are in-frame only. Not every clone is retained; where verified, under half of the shortfall comes from an unresolved V gene, and the cause of the rest is unknown. V, J and clone size reflect that table, while D and trimming were determined from the DNA. The table for this sample lists just over 300,000 clones; over 80% of them were counted only once. The ten largest clones take up about 8.9% of the sample.

This receptor chain uses TRBV11-2 and TRBJ1-6, and possibly TRBD1, on 5 matching bases. The sequenced sample was PBMCs or T cells enriched from blood (not recorded which). The sequence came from a woman under 30 who had recovered from COVID-19. In nucleotide form, the sequence is TGTGCCAGCAGCCCGGGGGGGGGAAATTCACCCCTCCACTTT. This encodes CASSPGGGNSPLHF.